Below, 18 T cell receptor beta chains from the same sample are listed, as sequenced in a study of blood T cells in healthy people across ages. A second PCR of 7 to 11 cycles used a sample-barcoded 5' primer and a J-beta primer mix. One entry per CDR3 protein results from TCRdb running MiXCR on the 5' RACE reads. The sample carries over 500,000 distinct CDR3 sequences, approximately 26% recorded once. A further study also used this sample, focusing on T cells of mothers and their children.

Sequencing input: blood. The receptor set was obtained from a boy between 2 and 10 years old in good health.

The rearrangement joins TRBV7-2 to TRBJ2-1; possibly TRBD2 for D (5 bases). The length of the CDR3 is 15 residues. The germline V and J ends were trimmed by 9 bases and 4 bases, with 19 bases remaining between them. Germline V gene lookup returns CDR1 SGHTA and CDR2 FQGNSA. CDR3: CASSVLSAPYNEQFF. DNA for the CDR3: TGTGCCAGTAGCGTTCTAAGCGCCCCATACAATGAGCAGTTCTTC.

The genes are TRBV12-3 or TRBV12-4 and TRBJ1-2, with D unclear. V lost 6 bases and J lost 0, with 11 bases in between. This CDR3 has 14 amino acids. The DNA for the CDR3 is TGTGCCAGCAGAGACGGAGACCCTAACTATGGCTACACCTTC. Its protein is CASRDGDPNYGYTF.

The V and J genes are TRBV5-1 and TRBJ1-2; no clear D. The germline gives CDR1 SGHRS, CDR2 YFSETQ. The CDR3 has 17 amino acids. Trimming stripped 0 bases from V and 0 bases from J, with 15 bases between. CDR3 DNA sequence: TGCGCCAGCAGCTTGGATCCCTCAGTGGCGACTAACTATGGCTACACCTTC. Amino acid sequence: CASSLDPSVATNYGYTF.

This clonotype was found a few times. Compared with germline, one end of the junction differs, possibly owing to a read error. The chain couples TRBV3-1 to TRBJ2-7; D tentatively fits TRBD1 or TRBD2 (6 bases each). The CDR3 sequence is 14 residues long. Germline CDR1 and CDR2: LGHDT and YNNKEL (reference sequence). The CDR3 loop reads CAGSPSDRLYEQYF. The CDR3 DNA sequence: TGTGCCGGCAGTCCTAGCGACAGGCTCTACGAGCAGTACTTC.

This clonotype appeared a few times. The chain recombines TRBV25-1 with TRBJ2-3, with 10 bases lining up with TRBD1. CDR3 length: 17 residues. Germline lookup yields CDR1 MGHDK and CDR2 SYGVNS. With 7 bases clipped from V and 8 bases from J, the junction kept 18 bases outside the gene matches. CDR3 in amino acids: CASMAGTGVLGKGTQYF. The CDR3 coding sequence is TGTGCCAGCATGGCCGGGACAGGGGTACTTGGCAAGGGTACGCAGTATTTT.

The gene calls are TRBV4-2 and TRBJ1-5; TRBD1 is a possible D gene (6 bases). Trimming shortened V by 0 bases and J by 1 base, and 10 bases separated the two germline ends. The CDR3 length is 16 residues. CDR1 is LGHNA and CDR2 is YNFKEQ in the germline V gene. CDR3 loop: CASSQDRGGSNQPQHF. DNA for the CDR3: TGTGCCAGCAGCCAAGACCGAGGGGGGAGCAATCAGCCCCAGCATTTT.

The CDR3 DNA follows: TGTGCCACCCGGGACAGGCAAGAGACCCAGTACTTC. Translated: CATRDRQETQYF. The chain uses TRBV7-2 and TRBJ2-5; 8 positions match TRBD1. The V segment lost 10 bases and the J segment 2 bases; nucleotides outside the gene matches: 3. Per germline, CDR1 SGHTA and CDR2 FQGNSA. This CDR3 is built from 12 residues.

This clonotype showed up just a few times. CDR3 sequence (DNA): TGTGCCAGCAGGCGATTAGCGGGAAACACCGGGGAGCTGTTTTTT. Translated, it gives CASRRLAGNTGELFF. The rearrangement joins TRBV11-2 to TRBJ2-2, with TRBD2 identical over 8 bases. CDR1 is SGHAT and CDR2 is FQNNGV in the germline V gene. The V and J ends lost 6 bases and 2 bases, in that order; junction bases with no gene match: 5. The CDR3 spans 15 residues.

V usage is TRBV20-1 and J usage is TRBJ1-5, with TRBD1 matching over 9 bases. The CDR3 spans 14 residues. The V gene end was trimmed by 6 bases and the J gene end by 3 bases; junction bases not matched to a gene: 6. Germline CDR1 and CDR2: DFQATT and SNEGSKA (reference sequence). CDR3 amino acids: CSAGTGYDNQPQHF. The CDR3 bases are TGCAGTGCAGGGACAGGGTATGACAATCAGCCCCAGCATTTT.

This clonotype was detected only a few times. V usage is TRBV10-2 and J usage is TRBJ2-2; D uncertain. The CDR3 runs to 11 residues. V lost 3 bases, J lost 8 bases, and 4 bases lay in between. From germline, CDR1 is WSHSY and CDR2 SAAADI. The CDR3 loop is CASSEIGELFF. In DNA, the CDR3 is TGCGCCAGCAGTGAAATAGGGGAGCTGTTTTTT.

The chain employs TRBV5-1 and TRBJ2-3; the D gene is possibly TRBD2 (5 bases). This CDR3 has 13 residues. V dropped 8 bases and J dropped 4 bases, with 14 bases sitting between them. Germline V CDR1 and CDR2: SGHRS, YFSETQ. DNA of the CDR3: TGCGCCAGTGATGAGGGAACGGCAGATACGCAGTATTTT. This encodes CASDEGTADTQYF. Based on the CDR3 plus reference TRBV5-1 and TRBJ2-3, the full variable domain is KAGVTQTPRYLIKTRGQQVTLSCSPISGHRSVSWYQQTPGQGLQFLFEYFSETQRNKGNFPGRFSGRQFSNSRSEMNVSTLELGDSALYLCASDEGTADTQYFGPGTRLTVL.

The genes are TRBV27 and TRBJ1-4, with D unresolved. The CDR3 spans 14 residues. The V and J ends lost 5 bases and 0 bases respectively, with 7 bases between them. CDR1 MNHEY and CDR2 SMNVEV come from the germline V gene (reference sequence). This CDR3 reads CASSTGATNEKLFF. The DNA for the CDR3 is TGTGCCAGCAGTACCGGGGCAACTAATGAAAAACTGTTTTTT.

This clonotype was seen more than once but under ten times. The gene calls are TRBV3-1 and TRBJ2-1; D is tentatively TRBD1 or TRBD2 (5 bases each). This CDR3 spans 18 amino acids. V gave up 0 bases and J gave up 7 bases, with 22 bases separating them. The germline V gene has CDR1 LGHDT and CDR2 YNNKEL (reference sequence). The CDR3: CASSQDLRGGGMWNEQFF. DNA for the CDR3: TGTGCCAGCAGCCAAGATCTACGTGGGGGTGGTATGTGGAATGAGCAGTTCTTC.

The genes are TRBV7-8 and TRBJ1-6; 8 nucleotides line up with TRBD1. Germline V lookup: CDR1 SGHVS, CDR2 FQNEAQ. The CDR3 length is 15 residues. Unmatched junction bases numbered 6, after V lost 1 base and J lost 10 bases. CDR3 protein: CASSLVRTGRSPLHF. DNA for the CDR3: TGTGCCAGCAGCTTAGTTCGGACAGGGAGATCACCCCTCCACTTT.

This clonotype came up a few times. A junction boundary mismatches the germline segment, possibly from a read error. The chain has TRBV20-1 and TRBJ2-5, with unresolved D. The J call may be faulty, since TRBJ2-1 better matches the DNA end. The CDR3 contains 15 residues. The V gene's germline CDR1 is DFQATT and CDR2 SNEGSKA (reference sequence). For the CDR3, the DNA is TGCGGTGCTAGATACGGGCTTGCAGGCTACAATGAGCAGTTCTTC. Translating gives CGARYGLAGYNEQFF.

V usage is TRBV25-1 and J usage is TRBJ2-7, with D perhaps matching TRBD2 (5 bases). The CDR3 is 13 amino acids. V shed 4 bases and J shed 3 bases, with 10 bases lying between them. Germline V gene sequence: CDR1 MGHDK, CDR2 SYGVNS. CDR3 sequence (DNA): TGTGCCAGCAGTGCCAACGACTACTACGAGCAGTACTTC. Protein: CASSANDYYEQYF.

The chain employs TRBV28 and TRBJ2-5, with TRBD2 matching over 9 bases. Germline V CDR1 and CDR2: MDHEN, SYDVKM. V was pared by 5 bases and J by 2 bases, with 9 bases of the junction left unmatched. The CDR3 is made up of 16 amino acids. DNA of the CDR3: TGTGCCAGCAGTCCCCAACTAGCGGGCATACAAGAGACCCAGTACTTC. Translated, it gives CASSPQLAGIQETQYF.

The genes are TRBV4-3 and TRBJ2-5; weak D call: TRBD2 (6 bases). Germline lookup yields CDR1 LGHNA and CDR2 YSLEER. V shed 0 bases and J shed 5 bases, with 10 bases lying between them. The CDR3 has 14 residues. The CDR3 loop is CASSQERGVETQYF. Written as DNA, the CDR3 is TGCGCCAGCAGCCAAGAGCGGGGAGTCGAGACCCAGTACTTC.